What follows describes a single T cell receptor beta chain. No cognate antigen has been identified for it. Qualities for individual bases were not recorded, and no much larger clone is one base off. The receptor library was made with the immunoSEQ multiplex PCR assay. The authors processed their data as follows. A statistical classification framework was built for diagnosing cytomegalovirus status from the catalog of TCR beta chain sequences. Drawn from immuneACCESS, this table holds only the in-frame rearrangements with V and J called that TCRdb kept. Clones are partly lost; checked studies trace under half to an unresolved V gene and leave the rest unexplained. Clone size and V and J calls were adopted from that table, with D and trimming inferred from the DNA. The sample contains over 150,000 clones, 80% to 85% of them found a single time. Of the sample, 2.8% is held by the ten largest clones.

These data are taken from a study of cytomegalovirus exposure and HLA in healthy donors (dated by TCRdb to about 2017). In terms of the full investigation: According to a later analysis, the roughly 120 validation repertoires were produced on the same platform as the approximately 620 repertoires of the first cohort. The study aimed to test whether cataloging public T cell receptors could reveal signatures of past pathogen exposure. In addition to the first cohort of approximately 670 subjects, a separate validation cohort of some 120 different subjects was used. High-throughput TCR immunosequencing, statistical association of individual TCRs with disease status, and machine learning were combined to predict cytomegalovirus infection status.

Separate from the approximately 670-subject first cohort, the validation cohort of roughly 130 subjects was the group to which the donors belonged. Results and caveats for the whole study, not just this receptor: In vitro tests confirmed that a few of the cytomegalovirus-associated TCR beta chains recognize cytomegalovirus antigens. In a later analysis, TCRs clustered in the first cohort were found to also tend to co-occur in the 120 or so validation repertoires, with 90% to 95% of cluster scores above 0. It was suggested by the authors that the approach could potentially be generalized to other disease states and immunological phenotypes. The validation cohort had no HLA typing available for a later analysis, so co-occurrence within that cohort was assessed over all 110 or so repertoires. Cytomegalovirus status was reported to be diagnosed by the classifier with high specificity and sensitivity in both the original and validation cohorts. In the study, approximately 160 TCR beta chains were listed as associated with cytomegalovirus. Most TCR sequences were observed very rarely across donors, whereas some public TCRs were present in many individuals.

V lost 0 bases and J lost 2 bases; the stretch between them is 13 bases long. Per the germline V gene (reference sequence), SEHNR is the CDR1 and FQNEAQ is the CDR2. Reading from cysteine to phenylalanine, the CDR3 counts 16 amino acids. Of all the DNA, just the CDR3 is kept, 48 bases in frame from base 1. The sequenced material came from PBMCs. The chain uses TRBV7-9 and TRBJ1-2; the D region possibly corresponds to TRBD1 (5 bases align). The receptor was isolated from a young woman in good health and CMV-seropositive. The DNA is as follows: TGTGCCAGCAGCTTAGCTGGGCAGGGATCAAACTATGGCTACACCTTC. Translated, it gives CASSLAGQGSNYGYTF.